The TCR beta chain described here comes from a study of cytomegalovirus exposure and HLA in healthy donors. Study summary: Membership in the Caucasian-associated ancestry cluster was found for approximately 85% of about 430 genotyped donors.

The PCR used 60 Vbeta and 13 Jbeta primers. The method was immunoSEQ multiplex PCR; TCRdb's version includes in-frame clones alone and lacks a portion of them. This sample carries some 250,000 clones, 82% of them seen once, and the ten largest clones take 5% to 6%. A word on this clone: Antigen unknown.

This CDR3 region has 14 residues. V was cut by 6 bases and J by 1 base, with 12 bases left in between. Germline V CDR1 and CDR2: WSHSY, SAAADI. Whole-study results and caveats: Follow-up analysis found HLA locus-dependent TCR association rates, highest for DRB1 and lowest for HLA-C. Diagnosis of cytomegalovirus status made by the classifier reportedly showed high specificity and sensitivity. HLA alleles showed associations with about 15,000 TCR beta sequences in a later analysis, at a 0.05 false discovery rate.

This sequence originates from a woman aged 40 to 50 in good health and CMV-seropositive. This chain uses TRBV10-2 with TRBJ1-1, with unresolved D. The specimen was PBMCs. The CDR3 protein is CASSLPLENTEAFF. The CDR3 DNA follows: TGCGCCAGCAGCTTACCCCTAGAGAACACTGAAGCTTTCTTT.